The 28 T cell receptor beta chains given below trace back to one sample, sequenced in a study of beta chain features in type 1 diabetes. The investigators reverse transcribed all of the isolated RNA, so they sequenced expressed TCRB transcripts. The protocol was immunoSEQ multiplex PCR, while the TCRdb copy is restricted to in-frame clones and leaves out a portion. The sample carries around 310,000 clones, about 10% recorded once. The sequenced sample consisted of naive CD4+ T cells from blood. The origin of the receptors is a woman between 25 and 40 years old in good health.

This clone was seen a few times. The chain links TRBV18 to TRBJ1-1; 7 bases line up with TRBD1. J lost 6 bases, V lost 0 bases, and 4 bases had no gene match. Germline CDR1 KGHSH, CDR2 LQKENI. CDR3 size: 14 residues. CDR3 loop: CASSPPGQDSEAFF. In DNA form, the CDR3 reads TGTGCCAGCTCACCACCCGGACAGGACTCTGAAGCTTTCTTT.

The chain joins TRBV7-9 to TRBJ2-5; D remains unclear. The CDR3 is 12 residues long. Germline V gene sequence: CDR1 SEHNR, CDR2 FQNEAQ (reference sequence). Trimming shortened V by 3 bases and J by 4 bases, and 6 bases separated the two germline ends. CDR3 region: CASSLSRETQYF. In nucleotides, the CDR3 is TGTGCCAGCAGCTTGAGTCGAGAGACCCAGTACTTC.

This clone was seen a handful of times. V gene TRBV4-3 combines with J gene TRBJ2-7; D may be TRBD2 (6 bases). CDR1 and CDR2 (germline): LGHNA, YSLEER. Trimming took off 0 bases at V and 2 bases at J, with 17 bases between the two ends. The CDR3 is made up of 17 amino acids. The DNA of the CDR3 is TGCGCCAGCAGCCAAGAAATGCCGGGACTGGACCCCTACGAGCAGTACTTC. Residues: CASSQEMPGLDPYEQYF.

The chain combines TRBV7-9 with TRBJ2-1; unclear D gene. CDR3 length: 14 residues. Looked up from germline, CDR1 is SEHNR and CDR2 is FQNEAQ (reference sequence). Between the trimmed V and J ends, which lost 2 bases and 2 bases, there was a span of 7 bases. The CDR3 region has the DNA TGTGCCAGCAGCTTACAGAGCGCCTACAATGAGCAGTTCTTC. It translates to CASSLQSAYNEQFF.

V gene TRBV29-1 combines with J gene TRBJ2-7; 13 bases align to TRBD2. The CDR3 is made up of 16 amino acids. Germline V gene sequence: CDR1 SQVTM, CDR2 ANQGSEA. The V and J ends lost 6 bases and 5 bases, in that order; junction bases with no gene match: 13. CDR3 residues: CSVESAGLAGADEQYF. CDR3 in DNA: TGCAGCGTCGAGTCTGCTGGACTAGCGGGAGCAGACGAGCAGTACTTC.

The chain joins TRBV25-1 to TRBJ2-7; D perhaps matches TRBD2 (5 bases). The CDR3 runs to 13 residues. Per germline, CDR1 MGHDK and CDR2 SYGVNS. Deletions cut 4 bases from V and 9 bases from J, with 16 bases between. CDR3 amino acids: CASSGRGFVRQYF. In DNA form, the CDR3 reads TGTGCCAGCAGTGGACGGGGTTTCGTTCGGCAGTACTTC.

This clone has a handful of counts. The chain links TRBV28 to TRBJ1-2, with TRBD1 matching over 7 bases. The CDR3 consists of 12 residues. From germline, CDR1 is MDHEN and CDR2 SYDVKM. Trimming removed 5 bases from V and 7 bases from J; junction bases left unmatched: 4. Written as DNA, the CDR3 is TGTGCCAGCAGTCCAAACAGGGGTGGCTACACCTTC. It codes for CASSPNRGGYTF.

Only a few counts were recorded for this clone. The chain joins TRBV27 to TRBJ2-6, with TRBD1 matching 8 bases. In germline, CDR1 is MNHEY, CDR2 SMNVEV (reference sequence). The CDR3 contains 19 residues. V lost 7 bases, J lost 0 bases, and 14 bases stayed unmatched. CDR3 sequence: CASKRQGAVWGSGANVLTF. CDR3 nucleotides: TGTGCCAGCAAGCGCCAGGGGGCAGTTTGGGGCTCTGGGGCCAACGTCCTGACTTTC.

The gene calls are TRBV19 and TRBJ2-3; possible D gene TRBD1, 5 bases. Germline V gene sequence: CDR1 LNHDA, CDR2 SQIVND (reference sequence). The CDR3 runs 16 residues. The V end was cut by 3 bases, the J end by 0 bases, with 13 bases between. The CDR3 region is CASSISAGPSTDTQYF. The DNA of the CDR3 is TGTGCCAGTAGTATCTCTGCAGGGCCTAGCACAGATACGCAGTATTTT.

V is TRBV5-8 and J is TRBJ2-2, with 11 bases matching TRBD2. CDR1 is SGHTS, CDR2 YDEGEE, per germline. The CDR3 is made up of 16 amino acids. V was pared by 1 base and J by 4 bases, with 3 bases of the junction left unmatched. CDR3 protein: CASSLTSGSATGELFF. CDR3 nucleotide sequence: TGTGCCAGCAGCTTGACTAGCGGGAGCGCCACCGGGGAGCTGTTTTTT.

This clone has more than one count but fewer than ten. The chain carries TRBV7-2 and TRBJ2-3, with a possible D match to TRBD1 (6 bases). Germline assignment: CDR1 SGHTA and CDR2 FQGNSA. V was clipped by 0 bases and J by 2 bases, with 9 bases between them. CDR3 size: 15 residues. This CDR3 reads CASSLAGHHTDTQYF. DNA of the CDR3: TGTGCCAGCAGCTTAGCGGGACACCACACAGATACGCAGTATTTT.

This clone was counted between two and nine times. V usage is TRBV7-2 and J usage is TRBJ2-1; 11 nucleotides match TRBD2. CDR3 size: 15 residues. Germline CDR1 is SGHTA and CDR2 is FQGNSA. V lost 6 bases, J lost 5 bases, and 6 bases stayed unmatched. This CDR3 reads CASRPGLAENNEQFF. Written as DNA, the CDR3 is TGTGCCAGCAGGCCGGGACTAGCGGAGAACAATGAGCAGTTCTTC.

The chain is built from TRBV5-6 and TRBJ2-1; tentatively, D is TRBD1 (5 bases). From germline, CDR1 is SGHDT and CDR2 YYEEEE. V lost 1 base and J 4 bases, leaving 12 bases between the germline ends. The CDR3 contains 15 residues. Here the CDR3 DNA reads TGTGCCAGCAGCTTGATTGAGAGGACATACAATGAGCAGTTCTTC. Amino acid sequence: CASSLIERTYNEQFF.

There are a few counts of this clone. The chain carries TRBV28 and TRBJ1-5; D is undetermined. Germline loops: CDR1 MDHEN, CDR2 SYDVKM. This CDR3 spans 12 amino acids. Trimming removed 6 bases from V and 7 bases from J, with 10 bases in between. CDR3 coding DNA: TGTGCCAGCAGCTCCCCTGGCCAGCCCCAGCATTTT. It specifies CASSSPGQPQHF.

The gene calls are TRBV4-2 and TRBJ2-1, with 9 nucleotides matching TRBD2. V shed 0 bases and J 4 bases; nucleotides not matched to a gene: 4. The CDR3 contains 16 residues. The germline gives CDR1 LGHNA, CDR2 YNFKEQ. The CDR3 spells CASSQDRGGAYNEQFF. The CDR3 DNA sequence: TGTGCCAGCAGCCAAGACCGCGGGGGGGCATACAATGAGCAGTTCTTC.

This clone turned up a few times. V and J are TRBV5-4 and TRBJ2-1; 13 bases match TRBD2. V shed 4 bases and J 9 bases; nucleotides not matched to a gene: 10. This CDR3 spans 16 amino acids. Germline values: CDR1 SGHNT, CDR2 YYREEE (reference sequence). CDR3 sequence reads: CASSPQQGLAGTEQFF. CDR3 DNA sequence: TGTGCCAGCAGCCCGCAACAGGGACTAGCGGGAACTGAGCAGTTCTTC.

This clone was observed a few times. The chain couples TRBV30 to TRBJ1-3; unclear D gene. Trimming left V 0 bases short and J 4 bases short, with 7 bases between. Germline V gene lookup returns CDR1 GTSNPN and CDR2 SVGIG (reference sequence). The CDR3 extends over 13 amino acids. The CDR3 nucleotides are TGTGCCTGGAGTGTTGCTACGGGAAACACCATATATTTT. The encoded protein is CAWSVATGNTIYF.

This clone appeared a few times. The chain carries TRBV30 and TRBJ1-5, with 10 bases matching TRBD1. V gave up 0 bases and J gave up 7 bases; unmatched junction bases: 3. Germline V gives CDR1 GTSNPN, CDR2 SVGIG (reference sequence). This CDR3 has 14 amino acids. The CDR3 sequence: CAWSVTTGGQPQHF. CDR3 nucleotides: TGTGCCTGGAGTGTAACGACAGGGGGCCAGCCCCAGCATTTT.

V usage is TRBV4-1 and J usage is TRBJ2-3, with a weak D call TRBD2 (6 bases). Germline-derived CDR1 and CDR2 are MGHRA and YSYEKL. The CDR3 runs to 13 residues. The ends were cut back, 1 base at V and 11 bases at J, with 13 bases in the middle. CDR3 DNA sequence: TGCGCCAGCAGCCAAGGACGCGGGAAAGGGCAGTATTTT. Its protein is CASSQGRGKGQYF.

This chain uses TRBV7-3 with TRBJ2-1; 11 nucleotides agree with TRBD2. V lost 5 bases to trimming and J lost 5 bases; unmatched junction nucleotides: 14. Germline V gives CDR1 SGHTA, CDR2 FQGTGA. The CDR3 spans 18 residues. CDR3 loop: CASSDPLAGGALDNEQFF. The CDR3 nucleotides are TGTGCCAGCAGCGACCCCCTAGCGGGAGGCGCTCTGGACAATGAGCAGTTCTTC.

The table lists this clone with a few counts. The chain joins TRBV19 to TRBJ2-7; 7 bases agree with TRBD1. V shed 3 bases, J shed 0 bases, and the junction held 5 bases outside the gene matches. CDR3 length equals 15 residues. Germline V CDR1 and CDR2: LNHDA, SQIVND (reference sequence). The CDR3 DNA is TGTGCCAGTAGTATCTCGACAGGGACCTCCTACGAGCAGTACTTC. Translated, it gives CASSISTGTSYEQYF.

This chain joins TRBV21-1 and TRBJ1-1; the D call of TRBD1 is as the table states it, not checked on the DNA. TRBV21-1 is tagged as a pseudogene. The CDR3 length is 10 residues. This CDR3 reads CGQMNTEAFF. Here the CDR3 DNA reads TGCGGACAGATGAACACTGAAGCTTTCTTT.

CDR3 DNA: TGTGCCAGCAGCCGGGTTAGCGGGTACAATGAGCAGTTCTTC. It yields the protein CASSRVSGYNEQFF. V gene TRBV7-8 combines with J gene TRBJ2-1, with 7 bases aligning to TRBD2. Germline CDR1 reads SGHVS; CDR2 reads FQNEAQ. CDR3 length: 14 amino acids. Unmatched junction bases numbered 5, after V lost 5 bases and J lost 4 bases.

This clone was counted between two and nine times. The rearrangement uses TRBV29-1 and TRBJ2-5, with D hard to call. The end of the DNA fits TRBJ2-7 better, so the J call may be wrong. The CDR3 loop spans 11 amino acids. The germline gives CDR1 SQVTM, CDR2 ANQGSEA. This CDR3 is CSVAETYEQYF. DNA of the CDR3: TGCAGCGTTGCTGAAACCTACGAGCAGTACTTC.

This clone was seen more than once but under ten times. V gene TRBV19 combines with J gene TRBJ2-6; D might be TRBD1 (5 bases). Germline V gene lookup returns CDR1 LNHDA and CDR2 SQIVND (reference sequence). V was pared by 8 bases and J by 4 bases, with 9 bases between. The CDR3 totals 13 residues. CDR3 residues: CASFRAGANVLTF. CDR3 bases: TGTGCCAGTTTCAGGGCCGGGGCCAACGTCCTGACTTTC.

This clone was detected a few times. The rearrangement joins TRBV4-3 to TRBJ2-3, with 7 bases fitting TRBD2. Losses at the gene ends were 0 bases for V and 4 bases for J; bases not matched to a gene: 16. The CDR3 covers 19 residues. Germline V CDR1 and CDR2: LGHNA, YSLEER. This chain's CDR3 is CASSQDPVPSGSSADTQYF. CDR3 DNA: TGCGCCAGCAGCCAAGATCCCGTGCCTAGCGGTTCAAGCGCAGATACGCAGTATTTT.

In this sample, this clone turned up a few times. J is TRBJ1-3 and V is TRBV5-4; 8 nucleotides agree with TRBD1. J was trimmed by 1 base and V by 3 bases; bases with no gene match: 9. Germline-derived CDR1 and CDR2 are SGHNT and YYREEE (reference sequence). This CDR3 has 17 amino acids. CDR3 loop: CASSSILDRASGNTIYF. The CDR3 DNA sequence: TGTGCCAGCAGCTCGATCCTGGACAGGGCTTCTGGAAACACCATATATTTT.

This CDR3 is CASKTSGRAIFHEQFF. Here the CDR3 DNA reads TGTGCCAGTAAAACTAGCGGGAGGGCCATATTCCATGAGCAGTTCTTC. The rearrangement joins TRBV19 to TRBJ2-1, with 13 bases identical to TRBD2. The germline gives CDR1 LNHDA, CDR2 SQIVND (reference sequence). This CDR3 is 16 amino acids long. The V gene end was trimmed by 7 bases and the J gene end by 8 bases; junction bases not matched to a gene: 11.